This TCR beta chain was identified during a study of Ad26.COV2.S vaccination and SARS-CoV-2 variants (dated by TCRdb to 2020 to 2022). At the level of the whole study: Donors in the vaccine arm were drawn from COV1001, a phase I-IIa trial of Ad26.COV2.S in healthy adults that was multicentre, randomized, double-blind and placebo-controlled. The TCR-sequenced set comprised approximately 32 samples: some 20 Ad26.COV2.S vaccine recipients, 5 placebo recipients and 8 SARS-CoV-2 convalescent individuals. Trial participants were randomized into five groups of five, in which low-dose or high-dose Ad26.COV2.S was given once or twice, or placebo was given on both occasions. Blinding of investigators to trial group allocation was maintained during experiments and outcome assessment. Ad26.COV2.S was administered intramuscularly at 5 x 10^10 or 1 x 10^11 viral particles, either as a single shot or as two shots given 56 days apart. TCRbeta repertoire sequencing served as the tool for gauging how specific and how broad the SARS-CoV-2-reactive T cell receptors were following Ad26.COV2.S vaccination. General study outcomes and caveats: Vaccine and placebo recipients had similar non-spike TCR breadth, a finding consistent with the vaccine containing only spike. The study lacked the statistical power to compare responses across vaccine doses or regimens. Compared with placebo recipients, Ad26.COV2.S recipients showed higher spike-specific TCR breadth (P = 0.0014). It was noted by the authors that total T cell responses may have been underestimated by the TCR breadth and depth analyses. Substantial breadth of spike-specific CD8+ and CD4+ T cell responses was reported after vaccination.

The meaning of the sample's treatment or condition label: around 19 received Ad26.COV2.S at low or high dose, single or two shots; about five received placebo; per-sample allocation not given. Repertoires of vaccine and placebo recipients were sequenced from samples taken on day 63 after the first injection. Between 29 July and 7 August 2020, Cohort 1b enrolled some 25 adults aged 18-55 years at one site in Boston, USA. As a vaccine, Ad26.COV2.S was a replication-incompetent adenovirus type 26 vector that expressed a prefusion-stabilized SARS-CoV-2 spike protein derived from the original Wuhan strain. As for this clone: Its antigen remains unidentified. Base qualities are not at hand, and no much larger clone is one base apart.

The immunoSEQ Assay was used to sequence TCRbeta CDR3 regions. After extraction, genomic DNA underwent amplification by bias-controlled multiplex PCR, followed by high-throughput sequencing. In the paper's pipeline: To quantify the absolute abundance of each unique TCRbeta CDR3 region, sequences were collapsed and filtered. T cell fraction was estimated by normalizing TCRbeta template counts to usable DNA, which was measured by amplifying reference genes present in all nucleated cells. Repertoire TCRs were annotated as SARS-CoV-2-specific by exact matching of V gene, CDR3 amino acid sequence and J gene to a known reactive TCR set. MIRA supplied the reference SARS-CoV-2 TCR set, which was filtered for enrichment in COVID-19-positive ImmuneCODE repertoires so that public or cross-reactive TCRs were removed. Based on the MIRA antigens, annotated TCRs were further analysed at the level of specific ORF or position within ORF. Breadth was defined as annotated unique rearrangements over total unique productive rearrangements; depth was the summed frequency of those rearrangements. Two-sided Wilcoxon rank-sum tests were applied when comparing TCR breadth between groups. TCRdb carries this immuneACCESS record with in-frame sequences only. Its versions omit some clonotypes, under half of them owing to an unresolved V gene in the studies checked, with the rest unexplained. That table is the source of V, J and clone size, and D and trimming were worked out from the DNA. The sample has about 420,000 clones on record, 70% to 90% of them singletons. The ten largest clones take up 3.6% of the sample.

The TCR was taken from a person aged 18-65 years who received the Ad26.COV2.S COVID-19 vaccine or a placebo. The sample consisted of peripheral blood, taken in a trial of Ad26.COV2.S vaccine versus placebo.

Read as DNA, the sequence is TGTGCCAGCAGCTTGGTTCTGACAGCCATCTATGGCTACACCTTC. The translation is CASSLVLTAIYGYTF. This sequence uses TRBV5-8 and TRBJ1-2; TRBD1 is possibly the D segment (5 matching bases). The CDR3 measures 15 amino acids from cysteine to phenylalanine. Kept here is only the CDR3 DNA, which spans 45 bases and is read in frame from base 1. The germline V gene yields SGHTS for CDR1 and YDEGEE for CDR2. V and J are truncated by 0 bases and 4 bases respectively, leaving an intervening sequence of 13 bases.